The rows below give T cell receptor beta chains drawn from one sample of a study of T cell responses to AZD1222 COVID-19 vaccine. This table comes from immunoSEQ multiplex PCR, and its TCRdb copy is limited to in-frame clones, with some not included. The data hold 99,000 or so clones, with around 90% observed a single time. Sample: peripheral blood, taken on day 0 of AZD1222 vaccination. These receptors were obtained from an adult in good health. Each CDR3 is given with its conserved first and last residue.

v_gene: TRBV13
j_gene: TRBJ1-1
CDR3aa: CASSLTKRMAFF

v_gene: TRBV27
j_gene: TRBJ1-2
CDR3aa: CASSGRVNYGYTF

v_gene: TRBV3-1/TRBV3-2
j_gene: TRBJ1-1
CDR3aa: CASSPQGENTEAFF

v_gene: TRBV10-3
j_gene: TRBJ1-1
CDR3aa: CAIWDFMNTEAFF

v_gene: TRBV28
j_gene: TRBJ1-2
CDR3aa: CASTPYGTHYGYTF

v_gene: TRBV3-1/TRBV3-2
j_gene: TRBJ2-5
CDR3aa: CASMRSGRETQYF

v_gene: TRBV18
j_gene: TRBJ1-6
CDR3aa: CASSPPPLGSPLHF

v_gene: TRBV5-1
j_gene: TRBJ2-1
CDR3aa: CASSASPRGTDEQFF

v_gene: TRBV6-2/TRBV6-3
j_gene: TRBJ1-1
CDR3aa: CASSPLGTEAFF

v_gene: TRBV5-4
j_gene: TRBJ2-1
CDR3aa: CASSLVSEHEQFF

v_gene: TRBV7-7
j_gene: TRBJ2-7
CDR3aa: CASSLGPPPYEQYF

v_gene: TRBV27
j_gene: TRBJ1-5
CDR3aa: CASSLQGGMQPQHF

v_gene: TRBV28
j_gene: TRBJ1-2
CDR3aa: CASSFSGGFRYGYTF

v_gene: TRBV4-1
j_gene: TRBJ1-3
CDR3aa: CASSQESSVNTIYF

v_gene: TRBV29-1
j_gene: TRBJ2-7
CDR3aa: CSVDRGRGEQYF

v_gene: TRBV30
j_gene: TRBJ1-6
CDR3aa: CASGTETNSPLHF

v_gene: TRBV7-2
j_gene: TRBJ2-3
CDR3aa: CASSPKGGWGTDTQYF

v_gene: TRBV24-1
j_gene: TRBJ1-1
CDR3aa: CATRTSGGKGAEAFF

v_gene: TRBV4-2
j_gene: TRBJ2-3
CDR3aa: CASSQEVRRSSGLAALSSTDTQYF

v_gene: TRBV11-3
j_gene: TRBJ2-3
CDR3aa: CASSSAGGPDTQYF

v_gene: TRBV30
j_gene: TRBJ2-2
CDR3aa: CAWRPRGYTGELFF

v_gene: TRBV7-9
j_gene: TRBJ2-4
CDR3aa: CASSLPGGGGKNIQYF

v_gene: TRBV12-3/TRBV12-4
j_gene: TRBJ1-2
CDR3aa: CASTPDGLGGYTF

v_gene: TRBV28
j_gene: TRBJ1-4
CDR3aa: CASSLWGAWEKLFF

v_gene: TRBV4-2
j_gene: TRBJ2-2
CDR3aa: CASSQEQGDTGELFF

v_gene: TRBV27
j_gene: TRBJ1-4
CDR3aa: CASSFLNEKLFF

v_gene: TRBV28
j_gene: TRBJ1-1
CDR3aa: CASIYRGYTEAFF

v_gene: TRBV9
j_gene: TRBJ1-4
CDR3aa: CASSGQGRDEKLFF

v_gene: TRBV19
j_gene: TRBJ2-1
CDR3aa: CASSIRKNEQFF

v_gene: TRBV5-4
j_gene: TRBJ2-1
CDR3aa: CASSSPTSGRSYEQFF

v_gene: TRBV29-1
j_gene: TRBJ2-7
CDR3aa: CSVGGLYEQYF

v_gene: TRBV9
j_gene: TRBJ2-7
CDR3aa: CASSVGDGWNEQYF

v_gene: TRBV12-3/TRBV12-4
j_gene: TRBJ1-3
CDR3aa: CASSWKGNTIYF